This T cell receptor beta chain was retrieved from a study of blood T cell repertoires in COVID-19. Per germline, CDR1 KGHSH and CDR2 LQKENI. The CDR3 sequence is 12 residues long. Deletions cut 3 bases from V and 5 bases from J, with 8 bases between. Assay used: immunoSEQ multiplex PCR; TCRdb lists only in-frame clones, some missing. The sample lists over 250,000 clones, around 90% seen once, with 1.1% in the top ten. The sequence derives from a woman in her thirties who had recovered from COVID-19. Material: PBMCs or T cells enriched from blood (not recorded which). The V gene is TRBV18, the J gene TRBJ2-7; D possibly corresponds to TRBD2 (5 bases). In DNA, the CDR3 is TGTGCCAGCTCACCTCCCGGGGACGAGCAGTACTTC. Protein: CASSPPGDEQYF.